These T cell receptor beta chains were read from a single sample in a study of cytomegalovirus exposure and HLA in healthy donors. Sequencing was performed with immunoSEQ multiplex PCR; in TCRdb, only in-frame clones are kept and a portion is missing. The repertoire holds about 190,000 clones, with around 88% as singletons. Material for sequencing was PBMCs. The receptors originated from a woman aged 18-29 years in good health and CMV-seronegative. Both conserved end residues are part of each CDR3. The size of a clone is reported for some rows only, either as once, few or many, or as a class for expanded clones.

j_gene: TRBJ1-1
v_gene: TRBV5-1
abundance: -
CDR3aa: CASKLHTEAFF

j_gene: TRBJ1-2
v_gene: TRBV5-8
abundance: -
CDR3aa: CASSRLIGANYGYTF

j_gene: TRBJ1-1
v_gene: TRBV6-5
abundance: -
CDR3aa: CASSTGNTEAFF

j_gene: TRBJ1-3
v_gene: TRBV19
abundance: -
CDR3aa: CASSTGTGANTIYF

j_gene: TRBJ2-7
v_gene: TRBV18
abundance: -
CDR3aa: CASSPVELAGGYEQYF

j_gene: TRBJ1-3
v_gene: TRBV2
abundance: -
CDR3aa: CASIKDRGSGNTIYF

j_gene: TRBJ2-1
v_gene: TRBV30
abundance: -
CDR3aa: CAWSVRRDNEQFF

j_gene: TRBJ2-5
v_gene: TRBV5-3
abundance: once
CDR3aa: CARSWIFAPRRETSGGEQYF

j_gene: TRBJ2-2
v_gene: TRBV5-6
abundance: -
CDR3aa: CASSPDYSANTGELFF

j_gene: TRBJ2-1
v_gene: TRBV5-1
abundance: -
CDR3aa: CASSGVVRDRVSSSYNEQFF

j_gene: TRBJ1-6
v_gene: TRBV11-2
abundance: -
CDR3aa: CASSLGQGANSPLHF

j_gene: TRBJ1-5
v_gene: TRBV2
abundance: -
CDR3aa: CASSQTGLNQPQHF

j_gene: TRBJ2-1
v_gene: TRBV27
abundance: -
CDR3aa: CASWGQGANNEQFF

j_gene: TRBJ2-7
v_gene: TRBV9
abundance: -
CDR3aa: CASSVEAGTAPRQYF

j_gene: TRBJ2-7
v_gene: TRBV19
abundance: once
CDR3aa: CASSPTVSYEQYF

j_gene: TRBJ1-2
v_gene: TRBV7-9
abundance: few
CDR3aa: CASIPGGRDYGYTF

j_gene: TRBJ2-1
v_gene: TRBV27
abundance: -
CDR3aa: CASSPTGGGSGSYNEQFF

j_gene: TRBJ2-4
v_gene: TRBV7-9
abundance: -
CDR3aa: CASSPGTGVLQLAKNIQYF

j_gene: TRBJ1-5
v_gene: TRBV27
abundance: -
CDR3aa: CASSTLGAQPQHF

j_gene: TRBJ2-1
v_gene: TRBV28
abundance: -
CDR3aa: CASPPPAGGLNEQFF

j_gene: TRBJ1-1
v_gene: TRBV15
abundance: -
CDR3aa: CATSLGQNTEAFF

j_gene: TRBJ2-7
v_gene: TRBV7-2
abundance: -
CDR3aa: CASSSRSHYEQYF

j_gene: TRBJ2-7
v_gene: TRBV5-1
abundance: -
CDR3aa: CASSLAGQVYEQYF

j_gene: TRBJ2-5
v_gene: TRBV5-4
abundance: -
CDR3aa: CASSSIYRETQYF

j_gene: TRBJ2-3
v_gene: TRBV4-1
abundance: -
CDR3aa: CASSQAGSTDTQYF

j_gene: TRBJ1-6
v_gene: TRBV12-5
abundance: -
CDR3aa: CASGLASGASIYNSPLHF

j_gene: TRBJ1-1
v_gene: TRBV7-3
abundance: once
CDR3aa: CASRKYGTGGVEDTEAFF

j_gene: TRBJ1-2
v_gene: TRBV6-1
abundance: -
CDR3aa: CASSESGQGGYGYTF

j_gene: TRBJ1-6
v_gene: TRBV30
abundance: once
CDR3aa: CALEHYNNSPLHF

j_gene: TRBJ2-7
v_gene: TRBV4-1
abundance: -
CDR3aa: CASSQDSGGSSYEQYF

j_gene: TRBJ1-2
v_gene: TRBV20-1
abundance: once
CDR3aa: CSAREARSYTF

j_gene: TRBJ1-2
v_gene: TRBV4-2
abundance: -
CDR3aa: CASSQDPNGYTF

j_gene: TRBJ1-1
v_gene: TRBV9
abundance: -
CDR3aa: CASSVGGRGTEAFF

j_gene: TRBJ2-1
v_gene: TRBV28
abundance: -
CDR3aa: CASRERPDYRPYNEQFF

j_gene: TRBJ1-2
v_gene: TRBV2
abundance: -
CDR3aa: CASNLWGQQNYGYTF

j_gene: TRBJ2-3
v_gene: TRBV18
abundance: -
CDR3aa: CASSPRDWSTDTQYF

j_gene: TRBJ2-7
v_gene: TRBV13
abundance: -
CDR3aa: CASSPNGGQSYEQYF

j_gene: TRBJ2-1
v_gene: TRBV15
abundance: -
CDR3aa: CATSRAEGGNYNEQFF

j_gene: TRBJ1-3
v_gene: TRBV30
abundance: -
CDR3aa: CAWSFGLIRSGNTIYF

j_gene: TRBJ1-1
v_gene: TRBV5-6
abundance: -
CDR3aa: CASSLRTGTGDTEAFF

j_gene: TRBJ1-2
v_gene: TRBV5-1
abundance: -
CDR3aa: CASSLERGLSYGYTF

j_gene: TRBJ2-3
v_gene: TRBV12-5
abundance: -
CDR3aa: CASGLRRGGDTQYF

j_gene: TRBJ2-7
v_gene: TRBV4-1
abundance: few
CDR3aa: CASSQAPRAYEQYF

j_gene: TRBJ2-3
v_gene: TRBV5-4
abundance: -
CDR3aa: CASSLQGRTDTQYF

j_gene: TRBJ2-1
v_gene: TRBV7-7
abundance: -
CDR3aa: CASSINDRAKQFF

j_gene: TRBJ2-7
v_gene: TRBV7-9
abundance: -
CDR3aa: CASSPRGGRVYEQYF